Below, one T cell receptor (beta chain) is given with its context. Its antigen remains unknown. Here immunoSEQ multiplex PCR was the method, and the copy in TCRdb shows in-frame clones only, minus some. The sample includes over 100,000 clones, about 89% of them seen just once. Germline lookup yields CDR1 LGHNA and CDR2 YNFKEQ. The CDR3 sequence is 15 residues long. V lost 1 base, J lost 6 bases, and 14 bases lay in between. The sample belongs to a study of T cell responses to AZD1222 COVID-19 vaccine. Study background: Pooling of second doses given at about 4 or about 12 weeks was done. Study outcomes and limitations: Every sample of the repertoires postdated the peak T cell response. Donors skewed white British and female; clonal diversity was possibly underestimated.

The rearrangement links TRBV4-2 to TRBJ2-3, with D perhaps TRBD1 or TRBD2 (5 bases each). The specimen comprised peripheral blood, sampled on day 0 of AZD1222 vaccination. This TCR was sampled from an adult in good health. CDR3 loop: CASSQVGVEVDTQYF. The DNA for the CDR3 is TGTGCCAGCAGCCAAGTGGGGGTGGAAGTCGATACGCAGTATTTT.